This entry describes one T cell receptor (beta chain). Source study methods: Reference gene primers were amplified, and this amplification served to estimate nucleated cell counts. Data came from immunoSEQ multiplex PCR; TCRdb stores just in-frame clones and leaves some out. D and trimming come from the DNA, and the V and J calls and clone size come from that table. The sample records about 130,000 clones, 81% being singletons. The data were taken from a study of blood T cell repertoires in COVID-19. Study context: The origin of the acute and convalescent COVID-19 samples was the United States, Italy and Spain. Nucleic acid was either cDNA or gDNA, and it came from T cells, B-cell-depleted T cells, or PBMCs.

Those enrolled in Seattle joined during active infection and were followed longitudinally afterward. The CDR3 has 15 amino acids. V lost 2 bases, J lost 1 base, and 9 bases lay in between. Germline CDR1 reads MNHEY; CDR2 reads SMNVEV (reference sequence). The sequenced sample consisted of peripheral blood. This TCR came from a man aged 25-45 years with COVID-19, enrolled during active disease. V is TRBV27 and J is TRBJ1-5; no firm D call. The CDR3 reads CASSLVALSNQPQHF. CDR3 in DNA: TGTGCCAGCAGTTTAGTGGCCTTGAGCAATCAGCCCCAGCATTTT.